This entry lists 24 T cell receptor beta chains sequenced from one sample in a study of cytomegalovirus exposure and HLA in healthy donors. Both 60 Vbeta primers and 13 Jbeta primers went into the PCR. Sequencing used immunoSEQ multiplex PCR; TCRdb keeps in-frame clones, though not all of them. The table has roughly 120,000 clones, 65% to 80% seen once. Sequenced: PBMCs. All receptors come from a human donor in good health.

The chain carries TRBV30 and TRBJ2-1; 7 bases fit TRBD2. Germline V lookup: CDR1 GTSNPN, CDR2 SVGIG (reference sequence). CDR3 length equals 15 residues. The V gene end was trimmed by 0 bases and the J gene end by 7 bases; junction bases not matched to a gene: 9. The CDR3 is CAWSVLGRERNEQFF. In DNA, the CDR3 is TGTGCCTGGAGTGTACTTGGGCGGGAGAGAAATGAGCAGTTCTTC.

A few counts support this clone. The V and J genes are TRBV18 and TRBJ1-1; 7 bases agree with TRBD1. Germline-derived CDR1 and CDR2 are KGHSH and LQKENI. The CDR3 covers 15 residues. V lost 6 bases, J lost 1 base, and 8 bases stayed unmatched. CDR3 bases: TGTGCCAGCTCTCTAAACACAGGGGCGAACACTGAAGCTTTCTTT. This translates into CASSLNTGANTEAFF.

This clone was detected a few times. The chain recombines TRBV6-1 with TRBJ2-7, with TRBD2 matching 11 bases. The CDR3 consists of 15 residues. Germline V lookup: CDR1 MNHNS, CDR2 SASEGT. Trimming at V came to 1 base and at J to 1 base, leaving 0 bases not matched to a gene. The CDR3 sequence: CASSEGTSGSYEQYF. As DNA, the CDR3 is TGTGCCAGCAGTGAAGGGACTAGCGGGTCCTACGAGCAGTACTTC.

The CDR3, as DNA: TGTGCCAGCAGATCCCCCCGGGGAGAAAGCTATGGCTACACCTTC. Amino acid sequence: CASRSPRGESYGYTF. V gene TRBV6-5 combines with J gene TRBJ1-2; D uncertain. The V end was cut by 6 bases, the J end by 4 bases, with 18 bases between. CDR3 length equals 15 residues. CDR1 MNHEY and CDR2 SVGAGI come from the germline V gene.

The V call is TRBV7-2, the J call TRBJ2-5; 8 nucleotides agree with TRBD2. This CDR3 has 15 amino acids. Germline trimming cut 4 bases from V and 7 bases from J; bases unmatched to any gene: 11. Germline V gene lookup returns CDR1 SGHTA and CDR2 FQGNSA. CDR3 residues: CASSSHVAGSGTQYF. Written as DNA, the CDR3 is TGTGCCAGCAGCTCTCACGTAGCGGGGTCAGGGACCCAGTACTTC.

The V and J genes are TRBV29-1 and TRBJ2-1; D is perhaps TRBD2 (6 bases). The V gene lost 4 bases and the J gene lost 4 bases, with 11 bases spanning the gap. The CDR3 extends over 13 amino acids. In germline, CDR1 is SQVTM, CDR2 ANQGSEA. The CDR3 nucleotides are TGCAGCGTTGGGCTAGCGTATTACAATGAGCAGTTCTTC. Translated: CSVGLAYYNEQFF.

The chain uses TRBV15 and TRBJ2-2; 15 nucleotides line up with TRBD2. The V and J ends lost 2 bases and 6 bases, in that order; junction bases with no gene match: 4. The CDR3 runs 17 residues. The V gene's germline CDR1 is LNHNV and CDR2 YYDKDF (reference sequence). The CDR3, as DNA: TGTGCCACCAGCAGACCCGGACTAGCGGGAGGGTCCGGGGAGCTGTTTTTT. It is translated as CATSRPGLAGGSGELFF.

In its sample, this clone was seen once. The chain combines TRBV19 with TRBJ2-7; TRBD1 matches 9 bases. Germline-derived CDR1 and CDR2 are LNHDA and SQIVND (reference sequence). CDR3 length: 16 amino acids. The junction had 4 bases not matched to a gene; V was cut back by 1 base and J by 0 bases. This chain's CDR3 is CASSIGTGVPSYEQYF. The CDR3 bases are TGTGCCAGTAGTATAGGGACAGGGGTCCCCTCCTACGAGCAGTACTTC.

The chain recombines TRBV19 with TRBJ2-7, with D perhaps matching TRBD1 (5 bases). V was pared by 3 bases and J by 6 bases, with 12 bases between. The CDR3 spans 13 residues. Germline lookup yields CDR1 LNHDA and CDR2 SQIVND (reference sequence). For the CDR3, the DNA is TGTGCCAGTAGTATTAGGACATCGGGCGAGCAGTACTTC. Amino acids: CASSIRTSGEQYF.

This rearrangement joins TRBV6-4 to TRBJ1-2, with D possibly being TRBD1 (6 bases). CDR3 length equals 14 residues. The V and J ends lost 2 bases and 4 bases respectively, with 11 bases between them. Germline V CDR1 and CDR2: MRHNA, SNTAGT. DNA for the CDR3: TGTGCCAGCAGTGACCCCCCGACAGGCTATGGCTACACCTTC. As protein: CASSDPPTGYGYTF.

This chain joins TRBV9 and TRBJ2-2, with D possibly TRBD1 on 6 matching bases. The CDR3 sequence is 14 residues long. The germline V and J ends were trimmed by 3 bases and 5 bases, with 11 bases remaining between them. Germline V gene data show CDR1 as SGDLS and CDR2 as YYNGEE. The CDR3 sequence is CASSGPTGTGELFF. The CDR3 DNA reads TGTGCCAGCAGCGGCCCGACAGGAACCGGGGAGCTGTTTTTT.

In this sample, this clone turned up once. Here the CDR3 DNA reads TGTGCCAGCTCACCACCGGGCATGTTCTCCTACAATGAGCAGTTCTTC. This codes for CASSPPGMFSYNEQFF. This rearrangement joins TRBV18 to TRBJ2-1, with unresolved D. V was trimmed by 0 bases and J by 0 bases, leaving 9 bases between them. This CDR3 region has 16 residues. Germline values: CDR1 KGHSH, CDR2 LQKENI.

V is TRBV30 and J is TRBJ1-2; D not resolved. Germline CDR1 GTSNPN, CDR2 SVGIG (reference sequence). Trimming took off 4 bases at V and 8 bases at J, with 20 bases between the two ends. CDR3 length: 14 residues. This chain's CDR3 is CAWTHPPGWEGYTF. The CDR3 bases are TGTGCCTGGACCCATCCCCCGGGTTGGGAGGGCTACACCTTC.

This chain uses TRBV9 with TRBJ2-7, with 11 bases aligning to TRBD1. The CDR3 contains 15 residues. Per germline, CDR1 SGDLS and CDR2 YYNGEE. V dropped 4 bases and J dropped 2; count of bases not matched to a gene: 5. CDR3 in amino acids: CASSLGTGGTYEQYF. The CDR3 DNA is TGTGCCAGCAGCCTCGGGACAGGGGGGACCTACGAGCAGTACTTC. The whole variable domain, remainder taken from reference TRBV9 and TRBJ2-7, is DSGVTQTPKHLITATGQRVTLRCSPRSGDLSVYWYQQSLDQGLQFLIQYYNGEERAKGNILERFSAQQFPDLHSELNLSSLELGDSALYFCASSLGTGGTYEQYFGPGTRLTVT.

The chain combines TRBV30 with TRBJ1-1; a weak D match, TRBD1 (5 bases). The ends were cut back, 2 bases at V and 7 bases at J, with 11 bases in the middle. The CDR3 has 12 amino acids. CDR1 and CDR2 (germline): GTSNPN, SVGIG (reference sequence). The DNA of the CDR3 is TGTGCCTGGAGTACTCAGGGCTATGAAGCTTTCTTT. Its translation: CAWSTQGYEAFF.

The V gene is TRBV7-9, the J gene TRBJ2-7, with D possibly TRBD2 on 6 matching bases. The CDR3 consists of 12 residues. Trimming removed 5 bases from V and 9 bases from J, with 14 bases in between. Germline CDR1 SEHNR, CDR2 FQNEAQ (reference sequence). The DNA for the CDR3 is TGTGCCAGCAGCCCGTCGGAGGGGAGGCAGTACTTC. It is translated as CASSPSEGRQYF.

The chain recombines TRBV29-1 with TRBJ1-5; 9 nucleotides match TRBD1. CDR1 is SQVTM and CDR2 is ANQGSEA in the germline V gene. Trimming removed 6 bases from V and 4 bases from J; junction bases left unmatched: 7. The CDR3 spans 14 residues. The CDR3 DNA follows: TGCAGCGTGTGGACAGGGGCCTTAAATCAGCCCCAGCATTTT. Amino acid sequence: CSVWTGALNQPQHF.

The CDR3 loop is CASSEAGLGNEKLFF. The CDR3 DNA reads as TGTGCCAGCAGTGAAGCGGGACTAGGTAATGAAAAACTGTTTTTT. The V gene is TRBV2, the J gene TRBJ1-4; possible D gene TRBD1, 5 bases. This CDR3 is built from 15 residues. V was pared by 0 bases and J by 4 bases, with 9 bases between. CDR1 is SNHLY, CDR2 FYNNEI, per germline.

The V and J genes are TRBV11-2 and TRBJ2-7; 10 bases line up with TRBD2. Germline loops: CDR1 SGHAT, CDR2 FQNNGV. Trimming took 1 base from V and 6 from J; bases not matched to a gene: 6. The CDR3 is 15 residues long. The CDR3 is CASSLGASGSSEQYF. The DNA for the CDR3 is TGTGCCAGCAGCTTAGGGGCTAGCGGGAGTAGCGAGCAGTACTTC.

This chain joins TRBV5-1 and TRBJ2-7; possibly TRBD1 for D (6 bases). Germline V CDR1 and CDR2: SGHRS, YFSETQ. This CDR3 has 13 amino acids. V was shortened by 0 bases and J by 3 bases, with 7 bases between the two germline ends. CDR3 residues: CASSLGTDYEQYF. The DNA for the CDR3 is TGCGCCAGCAGCTTGGGGACAGACTACGAGCAGTACTTC.

This chain uses TRBV29-1 with TRBJ2-5; 9 bases are a match to TRBD1. With the DNA end fitting TRBJ2-7 better, the J assignment may be wrong. CDR1 is SQVTM and CDR2 is ANQGSEA in the germline V gene. The CDR3 covers 15 residues. The CDR3: CSVPRQGEAPYEQYF. Here the CDR3 DNA reads TGCAGCGTTCCGCGACAGGGGGAAGCCCCCTACGAGCAGTACTTC.

This chain connects TRBV23-1 to TRBJ1-2, with 9 bases aligning to TRBD1. TRBV23-1 is an ORF for which the function is uncertain. The CDR3 has 12 amino acids. Trimming at V came to 2 bases and at J to 8 bases, leaving 0 bases not matched to a gene. This chain's CDR3 is CASSQTGGGYTF. CDR3 sequence (DNA): TGCGCCAGCAGTCAAACAGGGGGCGGCTACACCTTC.

V and J are TRBV5-4 and TRBJ2-1; the match to TRBD2 covers 14 bases. The CDR3 is 16 residues long. The germline V gene has CDR1 SGHNT and CDR2 YYREEE (reference sequence). J gave up 8 bases and V 3 bases, and 7 bases lay outside the gene matches. In DNA form, the CDR3 reads TGTGCCAGCAGCTCTGGGACTAGCGGGAGTAGGGATGAGCAGTTCTTC. Translating it yields CASSSGTSGSRDEQFF.

The rearrangement links TRBV28 to TRBJ2-7, with 11 bases matching TRBD2. J lost 4 bases, V lost 2 bases, and 7 bases had no gene match. The CDR3 contains 16 residues. CDR1 and CDR2 (germline): MDHEN, SYDVKM. This CDR3 reads CASSLRGTSGQYEQYF. The CDR3 bases are TGTGCCAGCAGTTTACGGGGGACTAGCGGCCAGTACGAGCAGTACTTC. The variable domain in full, completed from reference TRBV28 and TRBJ2-7, reads DVKVTQSSRYLVKRTGEKVFLECVQDMDHENMFWYRQDPGLGLRLIYFSYDVKMKEKGDIPEGYSVSREKKERFSLILESASTNQTSMYLCASSLRGTSGQYEQYFGPGTRLTVT.